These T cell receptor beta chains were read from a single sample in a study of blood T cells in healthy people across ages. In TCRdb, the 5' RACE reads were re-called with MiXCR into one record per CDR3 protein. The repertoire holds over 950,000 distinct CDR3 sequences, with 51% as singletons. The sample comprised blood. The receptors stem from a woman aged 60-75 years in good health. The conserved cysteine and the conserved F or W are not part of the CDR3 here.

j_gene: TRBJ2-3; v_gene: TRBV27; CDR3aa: ASSFRGALSTDTQY
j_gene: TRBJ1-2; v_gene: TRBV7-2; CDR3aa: ASSSEPVFGANYGYT
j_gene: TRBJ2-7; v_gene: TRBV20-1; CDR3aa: SARGGLAGVFREQY
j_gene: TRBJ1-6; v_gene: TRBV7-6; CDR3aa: ASSLQQGHDSPLH
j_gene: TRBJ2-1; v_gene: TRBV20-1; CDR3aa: SAEDSYNEQF
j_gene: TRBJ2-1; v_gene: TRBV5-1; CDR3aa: ASSLGLRIWGSYNEQF
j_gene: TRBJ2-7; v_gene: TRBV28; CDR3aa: ASSPFSDEQY
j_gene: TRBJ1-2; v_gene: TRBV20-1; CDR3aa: SARDLRAGYGYT
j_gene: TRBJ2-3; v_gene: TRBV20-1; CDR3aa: SASGGRAIDTQY
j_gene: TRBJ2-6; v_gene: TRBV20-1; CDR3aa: SARPTSGRSSGANVLT
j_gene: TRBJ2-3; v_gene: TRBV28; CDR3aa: ASSSNRGEDTQY
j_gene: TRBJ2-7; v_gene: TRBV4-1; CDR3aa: ASSQVLAGGIVSIEQY
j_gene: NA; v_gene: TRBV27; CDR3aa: ASRPLGGGEYEQY
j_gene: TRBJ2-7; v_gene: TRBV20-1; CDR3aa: SARVGGSYDEQY
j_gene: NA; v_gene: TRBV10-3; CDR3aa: ATEVGAEQY
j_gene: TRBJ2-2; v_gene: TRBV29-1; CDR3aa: SVDFGNTGELF